The entry that follows covers one TCR beta chain sequence. The study ran its PCR with 60 Vbeta and 13 Jbeta primers. TCRdb's table, derived via immunoSEQ multiplex PCR, lists solely in-frame clones and lacks some. The sample carries roughly 200,000 clones, over 75% recorded once. This CDR3 region has 16 residues. From germline, CDR1 is MNHNS and CDR2 SASEGT. The germline V and J ends were trimmed by 3 bases and 9 bases, with 21 bases remaining between them. The sample comes from a study of cytomegalovirus exposure and HLA in healthy donors. Study context: In an early release, HLA-typed donors contributed tens of millions of unique TCR sequences.

The receptor was derived from a woman aged 25 to 39 in good health and CMV-seronegative. The chain recombines TRBV6-1 with TRBJ1-5, with D possibly being TRBD1 (6 bases). The specimen was PBMCs. The CDR3: CASSEFWWGFRGPQHF. As DNA, the CDR3 is TGTGCCAGCAGTGAGTTTTGGTGGGGGTTCAGGGGGCCCCAGCATTTT.